This entry lists 6 T cell receptor beta chains sequenced from one sample in a study of siplizumab effects on memory and regulatory T cells. TCRdb keeps only in-frame clones here, not all; method: immunoSEQ multiplex PCR. The sample lists 57,000 or so clones, around 80% occurring once. Sequenced input: memory CD4+ T cells sorted from blood. The receptors shown here come from a human donor in good health.

The CDR3 here is CASSVDYEQYF. Here the CDR3 DNA reads TGTGCCAGCAGTGTTGACTACGAGCAGTACTTC. The rearrangement uses TRBV2 and TRBJ2-7; the D is unclear. The CDR3 length is 11 residues. With 4 bases removed from V and 3 bases from J, the gap between germline ends came to 4 bases. Germline CDR1 and CDR2: SNHLY and FYNNEI.

The CDR3 loop is CASSDGANTEAFF. DNA of the CDR3: TGTGCCAGCAGTGACGGGGCAAACACTGAAGCTTTCTTT. V is TRBV6-4 and J is TRBJ1-1, with D possibly being TRBD1 (5 bases). The CDR3 has 13 residues. Germline V gene lookup returns CDR1 MRHNA and CDR2 SNTAGT. The V end was cut by 2 bases, the J end by 2 bases, with 6 bases between.

CDR3 amino acids: CASSLAQRTYAFF. The CDR3 coding sequence is TGTGCCAGCAGCTTAGCGCAGAGGACATACGCTTTCTTT. The rearrangement links TRBV7-2 to TRBJ1-1; D might be TRBD1 (5 bases). Trimming stripped 0 bases from V and 11 bases from J, with 13 bases between. CDR1 and CDR2 (germline): SGHTA, FQGNSA. The CDR3 is 13 residues long. The variable domain in full, with the rest retrieved from reference TRBV7-2 and TRBJ1-1, is GAGVSQSPSNKVTEKGKDVELRCDPISGHTALYWYRQSLGQGLEFLIYFQGNSAPDKSGLPSDRFSAERTGGSVSTLTIQRTQQEDSAVYLCASSLAQRTYAFFGQGTRLTVV.

The chain joins TRBV2 to TRBJ2-7, with TRBD2 as a possible D gene (7 bases). Trimming shortened V by 11 bases and J by 3 bases, and 14 bases separated the two germline ends. The CDR3 runs to 12 residues. Germline lookup yields CDR1 SNHLY and CDR2 FYNNEI. The CDR3 coding sequence is TGTGCCGGGGGGGGCAGAAGCTACGAGCAGTACTTC. Its protein product is CAGGGRSYEQYF. The whole variable domain, filled in from reference TRBV2 and TRBJ2-7, reads EPEVTQTPSHQVTQMGQEVILRCVPISNHLYFYWYRQILGQKVEFLVSFYNNEISEKSEIFDDQFSVERPDGSNFTLKIRSTKLEDSAMYFCAGGGRSYEQYFGPGTRLTVT.

V gene TRBV30 combines with J gene TRBJ2-3; D unresolved. Trimming pared 0 bases from V and 4 bases from J, leaving 17 bases between. The CDR3 spans 16 residues. Germline assignment: CDR1 GTSNPN and CDR2 SVGIG (reference sequence). CDR3 in DNA: TGTGCCTGGAGTGTTTCCAGCTCGTATACAGCAGATACGCAGTATTTT. Amino acid sequence: CAWSVSSSYTADTQYF.

This chain joins TRBV6-1 and TRBJ1-6, with D tentatively TRBD1 (5 bases). V was shortened by 7 bases and J by 3 bases, with 10 bases between the two germline ends. Germline CDR1 is MNHNS and CDR2 is SASEGT. The CDR3 consists of 14 residues. DNA for the CDR3: TGTGCCAGCACCGGGGGGGACTATAATTCACCCCTCCACTTT. It is translated as CASTGGDYNSPLHF.